This T cell receptor (beta chain) was sequenced in a study of T cell responses to AZD1222 COVID-19 vaccine. Sequenced by immunoSEQ multiplex PCR; TCRdb stores in-frame clones only, minus some. The profile shows over 150,000 clones, around 89% of them singletons. In regard to this clone: Antigen: not known.

Looked up from germline, CDR1 is GTSNPN and CDR2 is SVGIG (reference sequence). This CDR3 contains 13 residues. Trimming removed 5 bases from V and 9 bases from J, with 17 bases in between. Study observations and caveats: Reports say nearly half of spike-specific TCRs go after unmutated variant regions.

V is TRBV30 and J is TRBJ1-5; D is perhaps TRBD1 (5 bases). The sample in question was peripheral blood, obtained 28 days after the second AZD1222 dose. The TCR originated in an adult who received the AZD1222 COVID-19 vaccine. CDR3 protein: CAWAGGMGRPQHF. The CDR3 DNA is TGTGCCTGGGCTGGGGGGATGGGTCGGCCCCAGCATTTT.